This TCR beta chain was documented in a study of identical twins. CDR3 size: 14 residues. V trimming: 3 bases; J trimming: 7 bases; junction bases outside the gene matches: 6. Germline V CDR1 and CDR2: SGHVS, FNYEAQ. This clonotype has a handful of counts. TCRdb redid the calling of the 5' RACE reads with MiXCR, one entry per CDR3 protein. The data contain about 220,000 distinct CDR3 sequences, approximately 5.9% of them seen just once; the ten biggest clones take up approximately 14%. These data also featured in a second study, about T cells expressing NK-cell markers.

This receptor was identified in a woman between 18 and 30 years old in good health. The sample taken for sequencing was CD8+ T cells sorted from blood. The V and J genes are TRBV7-6 and TRBJ2-1, with 7 bases identical to TRBD1. Written as DNA, the CDR3 is TGTGCCAGCAGCTTGGGTGAGGGGGCGAATGAGCAGTTCTTC. Protein: CASSLGEGANEQFF.